This T cell receptor (beta chain) was sequenced for a study of T cell responses to AZD1222 COVID-19 vaccine. Study-level results: Clonal diversity may have been underestimated, and the donors were mostly white British, with more females than males. The study sampled repertoires only after the peak T cell response. Baseline serology detected seropositivity in only a handful of AZD1222 recipients. Reportedly, nearly half the spike-specific TCRs target unmutated variant regions.

A note on this clone: Antigen unknown.

Sequenced by immunoSEQ multiplex PCR; TCRdb stores in-frame clones only, minus some. The data contain 200,000 or so clones, around 87% of them singletons. Germline values: CDR1 MDHEN, CDR2 SYDVKM. This CDR3 contains 12 residues. V shed 7 bases and J shed 7 bases, with 11 bases lying between them. This TCR was recovered from an adult in good health. This specimen was peripheral blood, taken on day 0 of MenACWY control vaccination. This chain connects TRBV28 to TRBJ1-5; D uncertain. The CDR3 DNA reads as TGTGCCAGCAACAGTCTCGGACAGCCCCAGCATTTT. This translates into CASNSLGQPQHF.